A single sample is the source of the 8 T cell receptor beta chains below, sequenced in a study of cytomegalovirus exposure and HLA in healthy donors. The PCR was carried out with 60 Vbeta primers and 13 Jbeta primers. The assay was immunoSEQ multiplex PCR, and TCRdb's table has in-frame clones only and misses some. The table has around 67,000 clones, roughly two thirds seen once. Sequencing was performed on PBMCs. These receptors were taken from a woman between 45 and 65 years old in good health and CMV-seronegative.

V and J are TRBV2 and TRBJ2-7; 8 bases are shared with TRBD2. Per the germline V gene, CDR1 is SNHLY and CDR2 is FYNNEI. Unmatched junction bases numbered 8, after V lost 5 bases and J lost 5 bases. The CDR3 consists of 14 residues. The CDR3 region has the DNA TGTGCCAGCAGTTACTTACTAGCGGCGGACGAGCAGTACTTC. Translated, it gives CASSYLLAADEQYF.

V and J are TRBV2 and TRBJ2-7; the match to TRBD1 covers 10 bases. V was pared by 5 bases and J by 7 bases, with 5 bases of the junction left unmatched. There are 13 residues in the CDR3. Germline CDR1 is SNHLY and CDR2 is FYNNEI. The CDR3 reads CASSSTGGGEQYF. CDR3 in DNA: TGTGCCAGCAGTTCGACAGGGGGCGGTGAGCAGTACTTC.

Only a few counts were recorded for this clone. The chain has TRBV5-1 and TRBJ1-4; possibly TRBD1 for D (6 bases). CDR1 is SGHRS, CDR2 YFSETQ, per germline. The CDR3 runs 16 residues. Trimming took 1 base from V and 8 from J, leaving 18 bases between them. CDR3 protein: CASSLSVRGGNEKLFF. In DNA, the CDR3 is TGCGCCAGCAGCTTGTCCGTAAGGGGGGGTAACGAAAAACTGTTTTTT.

Written as DNA, the CDR3 is TGCAGTGCTAGAACGACAGGGGAAGCTTTCTTT. Amino acids: CSARTTGEAFF. This sequence joins TRBV20-1 and TRBJ1-1; 7 bases fit TRBD1. The CDR3 runs 11 residues. V trimming: 2 bases; J trimming: 8 bases; junction bases outside the gene matches: 2. Germline loops: CDR1 DFQATT, CDR2 SNEGSKA (reference sequence).

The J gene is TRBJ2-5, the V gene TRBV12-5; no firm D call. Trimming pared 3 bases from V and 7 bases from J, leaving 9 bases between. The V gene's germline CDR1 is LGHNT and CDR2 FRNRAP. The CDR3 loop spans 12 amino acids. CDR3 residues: CASGFPPGTQYF. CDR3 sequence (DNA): TGTGCTAGTGGTTTCCCCCCGGGGACCCAGTACTTC.

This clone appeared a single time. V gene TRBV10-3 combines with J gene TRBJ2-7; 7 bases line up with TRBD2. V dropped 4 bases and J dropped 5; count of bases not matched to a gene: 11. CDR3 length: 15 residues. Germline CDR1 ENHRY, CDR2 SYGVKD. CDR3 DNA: TGTGCCATCAGTGCCGGGGGGAGTGCCGGGGACGAGCAGTACTTC. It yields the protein CAISAGGSAGDEQYF.

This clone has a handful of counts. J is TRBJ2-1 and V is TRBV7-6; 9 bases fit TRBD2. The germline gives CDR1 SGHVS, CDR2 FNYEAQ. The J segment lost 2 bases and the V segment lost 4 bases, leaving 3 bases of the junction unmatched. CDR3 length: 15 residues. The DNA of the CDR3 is TGTGCCAGCAGCTCCTCTAGCGGGACCTACAATGAGCAGTTCTTC. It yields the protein CASSSSSGTYNEQFF.

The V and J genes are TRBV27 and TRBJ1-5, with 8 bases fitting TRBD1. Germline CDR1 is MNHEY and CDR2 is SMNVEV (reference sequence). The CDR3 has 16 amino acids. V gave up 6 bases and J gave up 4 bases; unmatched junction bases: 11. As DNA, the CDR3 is TGTGCCAGCAGCGGGGCAGACAGGGGCGGGAATCAGCCCCAGCATTTT. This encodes CASSGADRGGNQPQHF.